This TCR beta chain was identified during a study of response to subunit inactivated influenza vaccine. General study findings and limits: After each seasonal influenza vaccination, few new T cells are recruited, the authors suggested.

To note about this clonotype: Antigen unknown.

The CDR3 runs to 16 residues. The J segment lost 5 bases and the V segment lost 1 base, leaving 9 bases of the junction unmatched. Via MiXCR, TCRdb re-called the RT-PCR reads, giving one row per CDR3 protein. The sample has approximately 500,000 distinct CDR3 sequences; around 15% are singletons. J is TRBJ2-5 and V is TRBV12-3 or TRBV12-4; 8 positions agree with TRBD1. This material consisted of PBMCs from blood, taken less than 13 days after vaccination. This TCR derives from a man between 45 and 60 years old who received an inactivated influenza vaccine. Written as DNA, the CDR3 is TGTGCCAGCAGTTTAGACCCGCCAGGGGGCTTCGAGACCCAGTACTTC. Translation gives CASSLDPPGGFETQYF.